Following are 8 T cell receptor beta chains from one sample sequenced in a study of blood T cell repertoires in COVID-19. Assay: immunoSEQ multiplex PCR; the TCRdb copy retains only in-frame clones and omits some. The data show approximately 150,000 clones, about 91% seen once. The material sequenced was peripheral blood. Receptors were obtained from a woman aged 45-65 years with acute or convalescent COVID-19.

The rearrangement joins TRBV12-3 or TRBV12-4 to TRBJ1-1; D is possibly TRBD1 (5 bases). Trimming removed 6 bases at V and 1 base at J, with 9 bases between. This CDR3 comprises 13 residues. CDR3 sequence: CASRGTTNTEAFF. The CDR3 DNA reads TGTGCCAGCAGAGGGACTACGAACACTGAAGCTTTCTTT.

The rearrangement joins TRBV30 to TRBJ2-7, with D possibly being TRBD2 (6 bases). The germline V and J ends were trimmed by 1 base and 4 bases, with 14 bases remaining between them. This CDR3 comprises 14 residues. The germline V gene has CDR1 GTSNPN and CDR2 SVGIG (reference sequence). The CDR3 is CAWSAGSGGYEQYF. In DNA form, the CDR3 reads TGTGCCTGGAGTGCGGGTAGCGGTGGATACGAGCAGTACTTC.

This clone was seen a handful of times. The CDR3 loop reads CASSFSAGTSALGEQYF. DNA for the CDR3: TGTGCCAGCAGCTTTTCGGCCGGGACTAGTGCCCTCGGGGAGCAGTACTTC. The gene calls are TRBV11-2 and TRBJ2-7; 8 bases align to TRBD2. J gave up 7 bases and V 3 bases, and 17 bases lay outside the gene matches. CDR1 is SGHAT, CDR2 FQNNGV, per germline. This CDR3 contains 17 residues. Looking up the rest from reference TRBV11-2 and TRBJ2-7 gives the full variable domain: EAGVAQSPRYKIIEKRQSVAFWCNPISGHATLYWYQQILGQGPKLLIQFQNNGVVDDSQLPKDRFSAERLKGVDSTLKIQPAKLEDSAVYLCASSFSAGTSALGEQYFGPGTRLTVT.

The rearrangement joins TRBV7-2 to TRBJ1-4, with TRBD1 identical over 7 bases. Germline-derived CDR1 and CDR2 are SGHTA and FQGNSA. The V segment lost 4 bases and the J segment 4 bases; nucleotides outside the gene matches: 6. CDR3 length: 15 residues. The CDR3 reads CASSSGTDLNEKLFF. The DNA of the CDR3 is TGTGCCAGCAGCTCGGGGACAGACCTTAATGAAAAACTGTTTTTT.

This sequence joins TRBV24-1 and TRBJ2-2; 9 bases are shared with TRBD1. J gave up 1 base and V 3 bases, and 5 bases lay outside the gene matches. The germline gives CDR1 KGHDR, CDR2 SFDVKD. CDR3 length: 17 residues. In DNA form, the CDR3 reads TGTGCCACCAGTGATCCGGGGACAGGGATGAACACCGGGGAGCTGTTTTTT. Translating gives CATSDPGTGMNTGELFF.

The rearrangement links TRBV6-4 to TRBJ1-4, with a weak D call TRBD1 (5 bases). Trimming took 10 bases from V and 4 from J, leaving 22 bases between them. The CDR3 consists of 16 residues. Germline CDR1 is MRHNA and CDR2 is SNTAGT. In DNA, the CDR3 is TGTGCCAACCGCCAAATAACAGGTCAAGGTAATGAAAAACTGTTTTTT. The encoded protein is CANRQITGQGNEKLFF.

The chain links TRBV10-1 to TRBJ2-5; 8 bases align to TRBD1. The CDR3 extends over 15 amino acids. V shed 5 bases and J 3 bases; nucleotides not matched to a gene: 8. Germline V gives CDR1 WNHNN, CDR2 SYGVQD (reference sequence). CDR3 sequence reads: CASSLGPGGEETQYF. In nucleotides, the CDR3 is TGCGCCAGCAGTCTAGGTCCAGGGGGCGAAGAGACCCAGTACTTC.

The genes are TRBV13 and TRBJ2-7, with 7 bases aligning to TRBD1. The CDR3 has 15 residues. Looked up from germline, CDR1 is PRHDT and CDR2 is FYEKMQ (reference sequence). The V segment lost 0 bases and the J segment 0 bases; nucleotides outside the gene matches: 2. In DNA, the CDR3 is TGTGCCAGCAGCTTAGGGGACAGGAGCTCCTACGAGCAGTACTTC. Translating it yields CASSLGDRSSYEQYF.